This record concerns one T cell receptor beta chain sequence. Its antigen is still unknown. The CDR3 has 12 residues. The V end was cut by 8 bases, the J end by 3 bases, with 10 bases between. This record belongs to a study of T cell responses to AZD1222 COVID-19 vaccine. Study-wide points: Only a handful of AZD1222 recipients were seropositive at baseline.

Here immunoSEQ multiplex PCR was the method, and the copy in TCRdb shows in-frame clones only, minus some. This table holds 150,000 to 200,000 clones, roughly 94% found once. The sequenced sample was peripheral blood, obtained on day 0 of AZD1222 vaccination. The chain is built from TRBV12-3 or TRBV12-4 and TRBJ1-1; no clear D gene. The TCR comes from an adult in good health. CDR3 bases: TGTGCCAGCGCGCAACAAGACACTGAAGCTTTCTTT. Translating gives CASAQQDTEAFF.